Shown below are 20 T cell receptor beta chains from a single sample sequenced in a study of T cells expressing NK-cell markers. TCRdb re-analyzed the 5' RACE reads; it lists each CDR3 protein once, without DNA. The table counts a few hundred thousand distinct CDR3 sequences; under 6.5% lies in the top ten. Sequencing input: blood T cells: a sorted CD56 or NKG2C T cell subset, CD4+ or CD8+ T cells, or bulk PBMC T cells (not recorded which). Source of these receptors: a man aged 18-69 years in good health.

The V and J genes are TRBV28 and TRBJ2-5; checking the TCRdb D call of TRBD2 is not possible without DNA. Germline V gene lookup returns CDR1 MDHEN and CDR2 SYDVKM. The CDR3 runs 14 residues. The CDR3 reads CASSLPGGAETQYF. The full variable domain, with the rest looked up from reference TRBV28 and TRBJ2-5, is DVKVTQSSRYLVKRTGEKVFLECVQDMDHENMFWYRQDPGLGLRLIYFSYDVKMKEKGDIPEGYSVSREKKERFSLILESASTNQTSMYLCASSLPGGAETQYFGPGTRLLVL.

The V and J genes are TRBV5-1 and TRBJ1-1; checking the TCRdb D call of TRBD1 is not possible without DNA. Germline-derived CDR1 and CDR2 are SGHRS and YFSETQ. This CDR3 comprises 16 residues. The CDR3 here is CASSVLQGSLGTEAFF.

CDR3 in amino acids: CASRLSGQKGSPLHF. This chain uses TRBV25-1 with TRBJ1-6; with no DNA, the TCRdb D assignment of TRBD1 cannot be verified. The CDR3 runs to 15 residues. Looked up from germline, CDR1 is MGHDK and CDR2 is SYGVNS.

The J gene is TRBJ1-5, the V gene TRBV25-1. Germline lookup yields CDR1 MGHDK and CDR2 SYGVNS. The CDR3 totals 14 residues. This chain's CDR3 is CASREDHSNQPQHF.

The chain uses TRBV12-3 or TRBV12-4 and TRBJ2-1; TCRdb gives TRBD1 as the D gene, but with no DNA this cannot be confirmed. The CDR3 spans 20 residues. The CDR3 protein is CASSLPRLLAGASQDREQFF.

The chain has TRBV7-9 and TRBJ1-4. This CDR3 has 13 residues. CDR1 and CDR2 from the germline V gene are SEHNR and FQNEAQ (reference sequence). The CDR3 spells CASSLIAGEKLFF.

CDR3 sequence: CASSRQGHTEAFF. The chain uses TRBV2 and TRBJ1-1; TCRdb's D call of TRBD1 is untestable without DNA. In germline, CDR1 is SNHLY, CDR2 FYNNEI. This CDR3 contains 13 residues.

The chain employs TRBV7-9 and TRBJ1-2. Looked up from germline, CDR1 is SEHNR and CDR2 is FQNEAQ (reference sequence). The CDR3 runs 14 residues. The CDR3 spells CASSLEGGGYGYTF. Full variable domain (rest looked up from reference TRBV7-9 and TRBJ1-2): DTGVSQNPRHKITKRGQNVTFRCDPISEHNRLYWYRQTLGQGPEFLTYFQNEAQLEKSRLLSDRFSAERPKGSFSTLEIQRTEQGDSAMYLCASSLEGGGYGYTFGSGTRLTVV.

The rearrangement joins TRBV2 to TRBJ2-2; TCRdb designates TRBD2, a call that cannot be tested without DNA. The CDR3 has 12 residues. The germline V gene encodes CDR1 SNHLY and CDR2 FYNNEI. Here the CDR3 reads CGGGGLTGELFF.

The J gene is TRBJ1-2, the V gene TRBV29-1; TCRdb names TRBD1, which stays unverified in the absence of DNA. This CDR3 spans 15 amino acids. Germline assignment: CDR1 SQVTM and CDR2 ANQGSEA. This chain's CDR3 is CSVDHPGTGGYGYTF.

Here the CDR3 reads CASSWTGSNTQYF. The chain combines TRBV11-2 with TRBJ2-3; TCRdb's D call of TRBD1 is untestable without DNA. CDR3 length: 13 amino acids. Germline V gene sequence: CDR1 SGHAT, CDR2 FQNNGV.

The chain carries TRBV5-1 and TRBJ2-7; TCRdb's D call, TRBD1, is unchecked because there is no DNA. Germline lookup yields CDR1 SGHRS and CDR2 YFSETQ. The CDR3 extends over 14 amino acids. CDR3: CASSLIVTDHEQYF.

This CDR3 is CSARAGQNEQYF. The V gene is TRBV20-1, the J gene TRBJ2-7; the TCRdb call, TRBD1, lacks DNA for checking. Looked up from germline, CDR1 is DFQATT and CDR2 is SNEGSKA (reference sequence). CDR3 size: 12 residues.

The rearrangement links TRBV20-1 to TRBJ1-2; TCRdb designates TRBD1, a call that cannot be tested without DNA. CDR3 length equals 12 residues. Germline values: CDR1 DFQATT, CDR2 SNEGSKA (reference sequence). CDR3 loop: CSAISGVVGYTF.

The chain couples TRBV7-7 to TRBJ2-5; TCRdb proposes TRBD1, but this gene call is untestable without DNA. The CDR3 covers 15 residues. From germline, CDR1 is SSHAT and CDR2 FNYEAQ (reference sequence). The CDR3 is CASSPRTGGWETQYF. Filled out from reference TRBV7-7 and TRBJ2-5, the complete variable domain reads GAGVSQSPRYKVTKRGQDVTLRCDPISSHATLYWYQQALGQGPEFLTYFNYEAQPDKSGLPSDRFSAERPEGSISTLTIQRTEQRDSAMYRCASSPRTGGWETQYFGPGTRLLVL.

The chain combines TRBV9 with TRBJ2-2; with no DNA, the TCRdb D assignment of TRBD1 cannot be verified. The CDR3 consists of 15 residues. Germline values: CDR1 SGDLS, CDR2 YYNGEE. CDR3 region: CASSALGASTGELFF.

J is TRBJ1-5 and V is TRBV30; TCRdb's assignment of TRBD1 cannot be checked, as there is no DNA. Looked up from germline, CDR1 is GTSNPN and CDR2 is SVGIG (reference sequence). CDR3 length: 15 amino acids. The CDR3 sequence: CAWSVPGTGKQPQHF.

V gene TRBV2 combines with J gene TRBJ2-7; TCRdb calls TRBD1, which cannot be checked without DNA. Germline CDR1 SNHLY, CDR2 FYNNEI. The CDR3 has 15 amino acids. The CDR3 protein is CASKIQGGESYEQYF.

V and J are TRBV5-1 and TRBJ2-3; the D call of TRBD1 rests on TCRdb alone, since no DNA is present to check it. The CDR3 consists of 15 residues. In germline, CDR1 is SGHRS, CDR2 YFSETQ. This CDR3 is CASSRSGGHTDTQYF.

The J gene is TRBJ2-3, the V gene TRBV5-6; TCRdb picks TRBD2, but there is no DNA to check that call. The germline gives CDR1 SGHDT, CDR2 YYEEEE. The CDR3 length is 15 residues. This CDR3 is CASSPAASMTDTQYF.